The rows below give T cell receptor beta chains drawn from one sample of a study of OX40 agonist ivuxolimab in advanced cancers. The assay was immunoSEQ multiplex PCR, and TCRdb's table has in-frame clones only and misses some. This sample carries about 93,000 clones, around 94% of them seen once, and the ten largest clones take roughly 2.8%. This sample comprised CD4+ or CD8+ T cells sorted from blood, obtained in a trial of the OX40 agonist ivuxolimab. Receptors were obtained from an adult with an advanced solid tumor such as melanoma, head and neck, liver or kidney cancer. Both conserved end residues are trimmed from each CDR3.

J: TRBJ2-5; V: TRBV28; CDR3: ASSQPQGGGVETQY
J: TRBJ1-2; V: TRBV5-5; CDR3: ASSLGRGEDTGYT
J: TRBJ2-7; V: TRBV4-1; CDR3: ASSQTPAVSSYEQY
J: TRBJ1-4; V: TRBV7-9; CDR3: ASSRVTTNEKLF
J: TRBJ1-5; V: TRBV6-5; CDR3: ASSSSGGQPQH
J: TRBJ1-1; V: TRBV13; CDR3: ASSLGQILNTEAF
J: TRBJ1-4; V: TRBV10-3; CDR3: AISEPRTGGADNEKLF
J: TRBJ2-1; V: TRBV28; CDR3: ASRSAIGPFNYNEQF
J: TRBJ1-2; V: TRBV6-1; CDR3: ASKQGNYGYT
J: TRBJ1-2; V: TRBV10-1; CDR3: ASSESTGHGYT
J: TRBJ2-3; V: TRBV28; CDR3: ASSLWGRTDTQY
J: TRBJ2-7; V: TRBV6-1; CDR3: ASSTGGYEQY
J: TRBJ2-7; V: TRBV27; CDR3: ASSLQGLGSYEQY
J: TRBJ2-3; V: TRBV11-2; CDR3: ASSVGTSALTDTQY
J: TRBJ2-5; V: TRBV28; CDR3: ASSLVTVSWEETQY
J: TRBJ2-1; V: TRBV18; CDR3: ASSPGSGGAYNEQF